The clone carrying this T cell receptor beta chain was picked up a small number of times. CDR3 length: 16 amino acids. J was trimmed by 6 bases and V by 7 bases; bases with no gene match: 13. CDR1 is SGHTS and CDR2 is YDEGEE in the germline V gene. The data were taken from a study of early T cells in non-severe SARS-CoV-2 infection. In the study overall: Whole-blood bulk RNA, unsorted, was sequenced, and chains were unpaired.

Attachment of unique molecular identifiers was made to individual cDNA molecules. TCRdb re-called the 5' RACE reads through MiXCR, storing one row per CDR3 protein. Of some 61,000 distinct CDR3 sequences listed, around 8.5% are singletons. The sequencing sample was made of whole blood. This rearrangement joins TRBV5-8 to TRBJ2-1; 10 nucleotides agree with TRBD2. This TCR was sampled from an adult who was a healthcare worker with PCR-confirmed SARS-CoV-2 infection or an uninfected control (not recorded which). The CDR3 coding sequence is TGTGCCAGCCCCATTGGGCTAGCGGGGGATCGCAATGAGCAGTTCTTC. Residues: CASPIGLAGDRNEQFF.